There are many counts of the clone carrying this T cell receptor (beta chain). The source of the sample is a study of spatial heterogeneity in lung cancer. As for the study in general: Median follow-up for sequenced PBMC samples was two to three years after resection, when such samples existed.

V trimming: 7 bases; J trimming: 0 bases; junction bases outside the gene matches: 5. CDR3 length: 15 amino acids. Germline CDR1 and CDR2: MNHNS and SASEGT. TCRdb recomputed calls from the 5' RACE reads with MiXCR, one row per CDR3 protein. The data contain more than 25,000 distinct CDR3 sequences, approximately 5.4% of them singletons. Time point here: blood at routine non-recurrence follow-up after resection. Whole RNA obtained from tumor, nontumor lung or frozen PBMC underwent sequencing without sorting. This sequence originates from a male donor with early-stage non-small cell lung cancer. The rearrangement joins TRBV6-1 to TRBJ2-2; 7 positions agree with TRBD1. The sample in question was PBMCs, obtained at follow-up. The CDR3 protein is CASTEGTANTGELFF. CDR3 DNA sequence: TGTGCCAGCACCGAAGGGACAGCGAACACCGGGGAGCTGTTTTTT.